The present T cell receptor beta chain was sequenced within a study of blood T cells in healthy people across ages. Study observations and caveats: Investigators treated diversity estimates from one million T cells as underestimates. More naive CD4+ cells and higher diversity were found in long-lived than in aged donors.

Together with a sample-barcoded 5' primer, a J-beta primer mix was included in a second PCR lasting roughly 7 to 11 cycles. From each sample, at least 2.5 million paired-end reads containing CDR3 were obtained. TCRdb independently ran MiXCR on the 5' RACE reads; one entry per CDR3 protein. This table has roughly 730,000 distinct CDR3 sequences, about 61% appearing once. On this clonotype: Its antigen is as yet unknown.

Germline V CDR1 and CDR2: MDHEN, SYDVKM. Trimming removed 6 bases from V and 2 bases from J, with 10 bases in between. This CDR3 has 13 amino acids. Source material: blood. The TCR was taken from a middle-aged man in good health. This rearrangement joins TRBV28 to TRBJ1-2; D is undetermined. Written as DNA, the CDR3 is TGTGCCAGCAGCGGTGAGCCGAACTATGGCTACACCTTC. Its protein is CASSGEPNYGYTF.